This TCR beta chain was profiled in a study of shared clonotypes between healthy human individuals. The study's findings and limits: The generation probabilities recorded for non-shared clonotypes fell below those of clonotypes shared by all four donors.

This clone was seen just once. The antigen remains unidentified. V was cut by 3 bases and J by 5 bases, with 16 bases left in between. This CDR3 is 15 amino acids long. Germline values: CDR1 SGHAT, CDR2 FQNNGV. How the authors handled the data: Quality scores were absent from the junction-only immunoSEQ sequences, so filtering differed. The method was immunoSEQ multiplex PCR; TCRdb's version includes in-frame clones alone and lacks a portion of them. The D gene and trimming were derived from the DNA, and the V and J assignments and clone size from that table. Found here are roughly 120,000 clones, about 67% of them singletons; the top ten hold approximately 25%.

The chain has TRBV11-2 and TRBJ2-5; tentative D call: TRBD2 (5 bases). Sequencing was done on a sample of memory CD8+ T cells sorted from blood. The subset here: CD45RO+ cells pooled with CCR7-negative TemRA cells. This TCR came from a woman in her thirties in good health. The CDR3 here is CASSFPFASLETQYF. CDR3 sequence (DNA): TGTGCCAGCAGCTTCCCTTTTGCTAGCTTGGAGACCCAGTACTTC.